This T cell receptor beta chain derives from a study of T-cell memory formation after mild COVID-19. Whole-study context: For the most part, TCR clusters were specific to one donor.

The study, taken as a whole, reports: Second-wave clones peaking on day 37 lacked confirmed SARS-CoV-2 specificity.

Concerning this clonotype: Its antigen is unknown.

TCRdb passed the 5' RACE reads through MiXCR, listing each CDR3 protein once. Seen here are around 370,000 distinct CDR3 sequences, roughly 20% observed once, and the top ten hold around 12%. Germline CDR1 reads SGDLS; CDR2 reads YYNGEE. The CDR3 has 17 amino acids. V trimming: 2 bases; J trimming: 1 base; junction bases outside the gene matches: 10. Material for sequencing was PBMCs or a T cell subset sorted from them (not recorded which). The sequence derives from an adult woman who had mild COVID-19 (a few samples of this study predate the infection). Cell type and time point are not known. This chain links TRBV9 with TRBJ2-7, with TRBD1 identical over 9 bases. The CDR3 spells CASSVAPRDRASYEQYF. In DNA, the CDR3 is TGTGCCAGCAGCGTCGCCCCCCGGGACAGGGCTTCCTACGAGCAGTACTTC. Full variable domain (remainder filled in from reference TRBV9 and TRBJ2-7): DSGVTQTPKHLITATGQRVTLRCSPRSGDLSVYWYQQSLDQGLQFLIQYYNGEERAKGNILERFSAQQFPDLHSELNLSSLELGDSALYFCASSVAPRDRASYEQYFGPGTRLTVT.